These 21 T cell receptor beta chains originate from one sample sequenced in a study of blood T cell repertoires in COVID-19. TCRdb's table, derived via immunoSEQ multiplex PCR, lists solely in-frame clones and lacks some. The top ten hold 0.95% to 1.3% of the sample, which has over 250,000 clones, about nine tenths seen once. Input material: PBMCs or T cells enriched from blood (not recorded which). These receptor sequences come from a woman aged 30 to 39 who had recovered from COVID-19.

The rearrangement links TRBV6-5 to TRBJ1-2; D may be TRBD1 (5 bases). Germline CDR1 reads MNHEY; CDR2 reads SVGAGI. This CDR3 spans 14 amino acids. Between the trimmed V and J ends, which lost 0 bases and 7 bases, there was a span of 12 bases. For the CDR3, the DNA is TGTGCCAGCAGTTACTCGAACATGGGGGGTGGCTACACCTTC. It yields the protein CASSYSNMGGGYTF.

The chain joins TRBV29-1 to TRBJ2-1; TRBD2 aligns across 11 bases. The CDR3 runs to 13 residues. Germline V gene lookup returns CDR1 SQVTM and CDR2 ANQGSEA. Unmatched junction bases numbered 5, after V lost 5 bases and J lost 8 bases. CDR3 DNA sequence: TGCAGCGTTACTAGCGGGAGACGATATGAGCAGTTCTTC. It codes for CSVTSGRRYEQFF.

The CDR3 DNA sequence: TGCAGCGCGGTGTCGTACGAGCAGTACTTC. Translated, it gives CSAVSYEQYF. The chain employs TRBV29-1 and TRBJ2-7; D is unclear. Trimming removed 7 bases at V and 4 bases at J, with 8 bases between. The CDR3 runs 10 residues. Germline lookup yields CDR1 SQVTM and CDR2 ANQGSEA.

The chain links TRBV2 to TRBJ2-4, with D possibly being TRBD1 (5 bases). CDR3 length equals 12 residues. Trimming removed 9 bases from V and 6 bases from J, with 12 bases in between. Germline V lookup: CDR1 SNHLY, CDR2 FYNNEI. CDR3 bases: TGTGCCAGTCTGGGGCATGGAAACATTCAGTACTTC. Its protein product is CASLGHGNIQYF. The variable domain in full, with the rest retrieved from reference TRBV2 and TRBJ2-4, is EPEVTQTPSHQVTQMGQEVILRCVPISNHLYFYWYRQILGQKVEFLVSFYNNEISEKSEIFDDQFSVERPDGSNFTLKIRSTKLEDSAMYFCASLGHGNIQYFGAGTRLSVL.

Worth noting for this clone: A junction end diverges from the germline sequence, so it may reflect a read error. The gene calls are TRBV19 and TRBJ2-2; D uncertain. The germline V gene has CDR1 LNHDA and CDR2 SQIVND (reference sequence). CDR3 length: 13 residues. In DNA, the CDR3 is TGTGCCAGTAGACAGCTGAACGCCGGGGAGCTGTTTTTT. It translates to CASRQLNAGELFF.

The chain combines TRBV7-2 with TRBJ2-2; tentative D call: TRBD1 (6 bases). The germline V gene has CDR1 SGHTA and CDR2 FQGNSA. V gave up 3 bases and J gave up 4 bases, with 15 bases separating them. The CDR3 is 16 residues long. CDR3 nucleotides: TGTGCCAGCAGCTTTTACAGGGATTCGAGCACCGGGGAGCTGTTTTTT. This sequence encodes CASSFYRDSSTGELFF.

The chain uses TRBV9 and TRBJ2-1; TRBD2 matches 11 bases. Germline CDR1 SGDLS, CDR2 YYNGEE. This CDR3 has 15 residues. The junction had 6 bases not matched to a gene; V was cut back by 4 bases and J by 6 bases. The CDR3 sequence: CASSLGLAGFNEQFF. The CDR3 DNA is TGTGCCAGCAGCTTAGGACTAGCGGGTTTCAATGAGCAGTTCTTC. The entire variable domain, with the rest obtained from reference TRBV9 and TRBJ2-1, is as follows: DSGVTQTPKHLITATGQRVTLRCSPRSGDLSVYWYQQSLDQGLQFLIQYYNGEERAKGNILERFSAQQFPDLHSELNLSSLELGDSALYFCASSLGLAGFNEQFFGPGTRLTVL.

This chain links TRBV4-1 with TRBJ2-7; maybe TRBD2 (6 bases). The V end lost 0 bases, the J end lost 7 bases, and 7 bases lay between the germline ends. Germline loops: CDR1 MGHRA, CDR2 YSYEKL. CDR3 length equals 12 residues. The CDR3 DNA sequence: TGCGCCAGCAGCCAAGAGAGCGGGGAGCAGTACTTC. Residues: CASSQESGEQYF.

This clone was recorded once. V gene TRBV4-1 combines with J gene TRBJ2-1, with D possibly TRBD1 on 5 matching bases. V was pared by 1 base and J by 5 bases, with 12 bases between. In germline, CDR1 is MGHRA, CDR2 YSYEKL. The CDR3 has 15 amino acids. The CDR3 DNA reads as TGCGCCAGCAGCCAAGGGGTGGGGCAGAACAATGAGCAGTTCTTC. This gives the protein CASSQGVGQNNEQFF.

The V call is TRBV6-1, the J call TRBJ1-2, with 10 bases identical to TRBD1. CDR3 length equals 16 residues. Unmatched junction bases numbered 10, after V lost 4 bases and J lost 5 bases. The germline V gene has CDR1 MNHNS and CDR2 SASEGT. The CDR3 coding sequence is TGTGCCAGCAGTGCCCGGACAGGGGGGCTTCAATATGGCTACACCTTC. It yields the protein CASSARTGGLQYGYTF.

The chain employs TRBV7-9 and TRBJ1-1; D is ambiguous. The CDR3 has 15 amino acids. Trimming left V 5 bases short and J 1 base short, with 14 bases between. Germline lookup yields CDR1 SEHNR and CDR2 FQNEAQ (reference sequence). This chain's CDR3 is CASSPDFSRNTEAFF. The CDR3 DNA sequence: TGTGCCAGCAGCCCCGACTTTTCACGGAACACTGAAGCTTTCTTT.

The rearrangement uses TRBV27 and TRBJ1-1; possibly TRBD1 for D (5 bases). Germline loops: CDR1 MNHEY, CDR2 SMNVEV (reference sequence). V lost 0 bases and J 3 bases, leaving 11 bases between the germline ends. The CDR3 is 15 amino acids. CDR3 sequence: CASSLSGGWDTEAFF. The CDR3 DNA is TGTGCCAGCAGTTTATCCGGGGGATGGGACACTGAAGCTTTCTTT.

The gene calls are TRBV7-3 and TRBJ1-3; maybe TRBD1 (5 bases). Germline lookup yields CDR1 SGHTA and CDR2 FQGTGA. Trimming stripped 5 bases from V and 2 bases from J, with 13 bases between. This CDR3 region has 15 residues. CDR3 region: CASSPAAGTGNTIYF. DNA for the CDR3: TGTGCCAGCAGCCCCGCGGCAGGGACTGGAAACACCATATATTTT.

This chain joins TRBV3-1 (or the pseudogene TRBV3-2) and TRBJ2-1; 8 nucleotides align to TRBD2. This CDR3 has 17 amino acids. Unmatched junction bases numbered 10, after V lost 4 bases and J lost 2 bases. CDR1 and CDR2 (germline): LGHDT, YNNKEL (reference sequence). The CDR3, as DNA: TGTGCCAGCAGCCCCCCCGGGAGGGAATTTACCTACAATGAGCAGTTCTTC. Its translation is CASSPPGREFTYNEQFF.

CDR3 nucleotide sequence: TGTGCCAGCAGCCCTAGACAGGGGGCATCGGCTAATGAAAAACTGTTTTTT. Translation: CASSPRQGASANEKLFF. V and J are TRBV7-9 and TRBJ1-4; TRBD1 matches 10 bases. CDR3 length equals 17 residues. CDR1 is SEHNR and CDR2 is FQNEAQ in the germline V gene (reference sequence). V was clipped by 5 bases and J by 3 bases; unmatched bases: 9.

The rearrangement links TRBV7-8 to TRBJ2-4, with 10 nucleotides matching TRBD2. There are 17 residues in the CDR3. Germline-derived CDR1 and CDR2 are SGHVS and FQNEAQ. V was clipped by 3 bases and J by 8 bases; unmatched bases: 13. The CDR3 coding sequence is TGTGCCAGCAGCTTTATAATCGGTGAAGCGGGAGGGGACATTCAGTACTTC. This gives the protein CASSFIIGEAGGDIQYF.

This clone occurred once. This sequence joins TRBV6-5 and TRBJ1-3, with D hard to call. Trimming cost V 7 bases and J 4 bases, with 14 bases left between them. The CDR3 is made up of 14 amino acids. Germline CDR1 and CDR2: MNHEY and SVGAGI. CDR3 coding DNA: TGTGCCAGCACCCGACAACCGGAAGGAAACACCATATATTTT. Protein sequence: CASTRQPEGNTIYF.

V gene TRBV19 combines with J gene TRBJ2-1; 10 bases line up with TRBD2. The CDR3 is made up of 15 amino acids. Germline trimming cut 5 bases from V and 10 bases from J; bases unmatched to any gene: 11. Germline CDR1 reads LNHDA; CDR2 reads SQIVND (reference sequence). The CDR3 reads CASSLIAGGPLEQFF. The CDR3 DNA sequence: TGTGCCAGTAGTTTGATAGCGGGAGGCCCGTTAGAGCAGTTCTTC.

CDR3 sequence: CASSVYSGIGNEQYF. The CDR3 DNA sequence: TGTGCCAGCAGCGTATATAGCGGGATCGGAAACGAGCAGTACTTC. The chain carries TRBV7-2 and TRBJ2-7; 8 positions agree with TRBD2. Losses at the gene ends were 5 bases for V and 5 bases for J; bases not matched to a gene: 11. CDR1 and CDR2 (germline): SGHTA, FQGNSA. CDR3 length: 15 residues.

This clone was found a few times. The chain couples TRBV29-1 to TRBJ2-7; 11 bases align to TRBD2. V lost 2 bases and J lost 1; bases outside the gene matches: 1. From germline, CDR1 is SQVTM and CDR2 ANQGSEA. The CDR3 is made up of 14 amino acids. CDR3 loop: CSVELAGGSYEQYF. The CDR3 DNA reads TGCAGCGTTGAACTAGCGGGAGGATCCTACGAGCAGTACTTC.

CDR3 amino acids: CASSFRIAYEQYF. The DNA for the CDR3 is TGTGCCAGCAGTTTCCGTATCGCCTACGAGCAGTACTTC. This chain connects TRBV28 to TRBJ2-7; D unclear. The length of the CDR3 is 13 residues. Between the trimmed V and J ends, which lost 3 bases and 2 bases, there was a span of 8 bases. CDR1 is MDHEN, CDR2 SYDVKM, per germline. Filled out from reference TRBV28 and TRBJ2-7, the complete variable domain reads DVKVTQSSRYLVKRTGEKVFLECVQDMDHENMFWYRQDPGLGLRLIYFSYDVKMKEKGDIPEGYSVSREKKERFSLILESASTNQTSMYLCASSFRIAYEQYFGPGTRLTVT.